Shown below are 21 T cell receptor beta chains from a single sample sequenced in a study of blood T cells in healthy people across ages. A sample-barcoded 5' primer and a J-beta primer mix were used in a second PCR of roughly 7 to 11 cycles. TCRdb re-analysed the 5' RACE reads in MiXCR, keeping a single row per CDR3 protein. The sample lists fewer than 1,200,000 distinct CDR3 sequences; almost 25% were seen once. The same data also went into a second study, on T cells of mothers and their children.

What was sequenced was blood. The receptors derive from a girl aged 2 to 10 in good health.

This clonotype has just a few counts. The chain couples TRBV9 to TRBJ1-6; D uncertain. The CDR3 sequence is 14 residues long. The germline CDR1 and CDR2 sequences are SGDLS and YYNGEE. V shed 3 bases and J shed 8 bases, with 12 bases lying between them. In DNA, the CDR3 is TGTGCCAGCAGCGGACCCTTCCGAGATTCACCCCTCCACTTT. Translating gives CASSGPFRDSPLHF.

Turning to this clonotype: A much larger clone is a single base away; this may be a read error. The chain is built from TRBV20-1 and TRBJ2-7; D gene uncertain. The germline V gene has CDR1 DFQATT and CDR2 SNEGSKA (reference sequence). The CDR3 has 12 residues. Trimming took 0 bases from V and 2 from J, leaving 5 bases between them. CDR3 protein: CSARDMTYEQYF. DNA of the CDR3: TGCAGTGCTAGAGATATGACCTACGAGCAGTACTTC.

V usage is TRBV4-3 and J usage is TRBJ2-3; the match to TRBD2 covers 7 bases. The trim removed 0 bases at V and 10 bases at J, leaving 4 bases unmatched. The CDR3 has 13 residues. Looked up from germline, CDR1 is LGHNA and CDR2 is YSLEER. The CDR3 reads CASSQELGGAQYF. The DNA of the CDR3 is TGCGCCAGCAGCCAAGAACTGGGGGGGGCGCAGTATTTT.

V gene TRBV7-8 combines with J gene TRBJ2-6, with 8 bases fitting TRBD1. CDR1 and CDR2 from the germline V gene are SGHVS and FQNEAQ. This CDR3 has 20 residues. J gave up 1 base and V 2 bases, and 13 bases lay outside the gene matches. The CDR3 coding sequence is TGTGCCAGCAGCTTACTGCACTCGACAGGGGCCGTATCTGGGGCCAACGTCCTGACTTTC. Translation gives CASSLLHSTGAVSGANVLTF.

This clonotype was counted a few times. The chain carries TRBV28 and TRBJ1-1, with TRBD1 as a possible D gene (6 bases). Germline loops: CDR1 MDHEN, CDR2 SYDVKM. This CDR3 contains 14 residues. V was clipped by 6 bases and J by 7 bases, with 18 bases between them. The CDR3 DNA reads TGTGCCAGCAGACCACAGGGCGATGTAGTTGAAGCTTTCTTT. The encoded protein is CASRPQGDVVEAFF.

On this clonotype itself: The junction departs from the called germline gene at one end, perhaps through a read error. The chain combines TRBV6-1 with TRBJ2-7, with D perhaps matching TRBD1 or TRBD2 (6 bases each). The CDR3 length is 16 residues. Germline lookup yields CDR1 MNHNS and CDR2 SASEGT. The CDR3 bases are TGTGCCAGCAGTGAAGAAGGAGGGGGGTTCTATGGCGAGCGGTACTTC. Protein: CASSEEGGGFYGERYF.

This clonotype occurred a few times. This rearrangement joins TRBV20-1 to TRBJ2-1, with D possibly called TRBD1 or TRBD2 (5 bases each). V lost 0 bases and J lost 8, with 20 bases in between. There are 16 residues in the CDR3. The germline V gene encodes CDR1 DFQATT and CDR2 SNEGSKA (reference sequence). The CDR3 DNA is TGCAGTGCTAGAGATCTGGCGGGTGGGGCAATGGATGAGCAGTTCTTC. It specifies CSARDLAGGAMDEQFF.

This clonotype was recorded only once. The rearrangement uses TRBV4-2 and TRBJ1-1, with TRBD1 as a possible D gene (6 bases). The V and J ends lost 1 base and 6 bases respectively, with 15 bases between them. CDR3 length equals 15 residues. Germline lookup yields CDR1 LGHNA and CDR2 YNFKEQ. CDR3 in amino acids: CASSQVIQGTPEAFF. The CDR3 DNA is TGTGCCAGCAGCCAAGTAATACAGGGAACGCCTGAAGCTTTCTTT.

This clonotype has a handful of counts. The rearrangement links TRBV14 to TRBJ1-4; perhaps TRBD1 as D (5 bases). Germline CDR1 reads SGHDN; CDR2 reads FVKESK. Trimming left V 1 base short and J 5 bases short, with 11 bases between. CDR3 length: 15 amino acids. The CDR3 sequence is CASSQVMPGNEKLFF. The CDR3 DNA sequence: TGTGCCAGCAGCCAAGTAATGCCAGGGAATGAAAAACTGTTTTTT.

The chain couples TRBV20-1 to TRBJ2-7; TRBD1 agrees at 8 bases. Germline V gene data show CDR1 as DFQATT and CDR2 as SNEGSKA (reference sequence). This CDR3 has 13 residues. J lost 7 bases, V lost 2 bases, and 7 bases had no gene match. In DNA, the CDR3 is TGCAGTGCTAGATCCGACAGGGGCAAGGAGCAGTACTTC. It specifies CSARSDRGKEQYF.

This chain joins TRBV14 and TRBJ2-4; 7 bases match TRBD1. Germline-derived CDR1 and CDR2 are SGHDN and FVKESK. The junction had 2 bases not matched to a gene; V was cut back by 3 bases and J by 3 bases. CDR3 length equals 14 residues. The CDR3 sequence: CASSHWDSKNIQYF. In DNA, the CDR3 is TGTGCCAGCAGCCACTGGGACAGCAAAAACATTCAGTACTTC.

This clonotype occurred a few times. The chain employs TRBV9 and TRBJ2-5; D gene unclear. V was pared by 2 bases and J by 4 bases, with 21 bases between. The CDR3 sequence is 17 residues long. Germline loops: CDR1 SGDLS, CDR2 YYNGEE. The CDR3 protein is CASSVLPRTLIGETQYF. In DNA form, the CDR3 reads TGTGCCAGCAGCGTTTTACCCCGCACCCTTATAGGAGAGACCCAGTACTTC.

In nucleotides, the CDR3 is TGCAGTGCTAGAGATCGGGTACTAACCACAGATACGCAGTATTTT. Its protein is CSARDRVLTTDTQYF. This chain links TRBV20-1 with TRBJ2-3, with D unclear. V gave up 0 bases and J gave up 2 bases, with 12 bases separating them. Per the germline V gene, CDR1 is DFQATT and CDR2 is SNEGSKA (reference sequence). There are 15 residues in the CDR3.

This clonotype was seen a few times. The chain recombines TRBV21-1 with TRBJ2-5; TRBD1, the table's D call, lacks a check against the DNA. The J call is uncertain, as TRBJ2-7 better fits the DNA end. TRBV21-1 is given as a pseudogene. This CDR3 has 15 residues. In DNA form, the CDR3 reads TGTGCCAGCAGCGGCACGGGACAGGGAACCCACGAGCAGTACTTC. Encoded protein: CASSGTGQGTHEQYF.

The chain links TRBV11-2 to TRBJ2-4; 8 bases match TRBD1. CDR3 size: 19 residues. V lost 2 bases, J lost 8 bases, and 20 bases stayed unmatched. Germline loops: CDR1 SGHAT, CDR2 FQNNGV. CDR3 DNA sequence: TGTGCCAGCAGCTTATACTTTGTAATGCAGGGGGCGTTTTTGGACATTCAGTACTTC. It encodes CASSLYFVMQGAFLDIQYF.

This chain uses TRBV7-9 with TRBJ2-7; 10 positions agree with TRBD1. With 5 bases clipped from V and 6 bases from J, the junction kept 7 bases outside the gene matches. The CDR3 is made up of 14 amino acids. Germline assignment: CDR1 SEHNR and CDR2 FQNEAQ (reference sequence). Written as DNA, the CDR3 is TGTGCCAGCAGCCCGGGACAGGGGAATCTCGAGCAGTACTTC. It codes for CASSPGQGNLEQYF.

This clonotype was counted between two and nine times. The chain recombines TRBV28 with TRBJ2-5; D tentatively reads TRBD1 or TRBD2 (5 bases each). This CDR3 comprises 14 residues. Germline assignment: CDR1 MDHEN and CDR2 SYDVKM. V shed 7 bases and J shed 2 bases, with 14 bases lying between them. The CDR3 spells CASNRGAPQETQYF. CDR3 nucleotide sequence: TGTGCCAGCAACAGAGGGGCACCTCAAGAGACCCAGTACTTC. Full variable domain (missing parts from reference TRBV28 and TRBJ2-5): DVKVTQSSRYLVKRTGEKVFLECVQDMDHENMFWYRQDPGLGLRLIYFSYDVKMKEKGDIPEGYSVSREKKERFSLILESASTNQTSMYLCASNRGAPQETQYFGPGTRLLVL.

The V gene is TRBV6-4, the J gene TRBJ2-1; 9 bases match TRBD2. Germline V gene data show CDR1 as MRHNA and CDR2 as SNTAGT. The CDR3 length is 16 residues. J was trimmed by 9 bases and V by 2 bases; bases with no gene match: 11. This CDR3 reads CASSDGTSMYRGEQFF. The CDR3, as DNA: TGTGCCAGCAGTGACGGGACTAGCATGTATCGGGGTGAGCAGTTCTTC.

This clonotype was counted between two and nine times. The gene calls are TRBV18 and TRBJ2-7; 8 bases line up with TRBD1. From germline, CDR1 is KGHSH and CDR2 LQKENI. The CDR3 runs 13 residues. V lost 5 bases and J lost 7; bases outside the gene matches: 7. Here the CDR3 reads CASSYPGGVEQYF. CDR3 nucleotides: TGTGCCAGCTCATATCCAGGGGGCGTTGAGCAGTACTTC.

This clonotype was observed many times. The chain uses TRBV4-3 and TRBJ1-4; D gene unclear. The ends were cut back, 0 bases at V and 10 bases at J, with 9 bases in the middle. The germline V gene has CDR1 LGHNA and CDR2 YSLEER. The length of the CDR3 is 13 residues. CDR3 region: CASSQESRGKLFF. The CDR3 DNA is TGCGCCAGCAGCCAAGAAAGTCGAGGAAAACTGTTTTTT.

This clonotype was counted only a few times. The chain joins TRBV20-1 to TRBJ2-5, with D possibly being TRBD2 (5 bases). TRBJ2-7 matches the DNA end more closely, so the J call is doubtful. Germline loops: CDR1 DFQATT, CDR2 SNEGSKA (reference sequence). This CDR3 is built from 11 residues. CDR3 region: CSAVEAYEQYF. DNA of the CDR3: TGCAGTGCGGTGGAGGCCTACGAGCAGTACTTC.